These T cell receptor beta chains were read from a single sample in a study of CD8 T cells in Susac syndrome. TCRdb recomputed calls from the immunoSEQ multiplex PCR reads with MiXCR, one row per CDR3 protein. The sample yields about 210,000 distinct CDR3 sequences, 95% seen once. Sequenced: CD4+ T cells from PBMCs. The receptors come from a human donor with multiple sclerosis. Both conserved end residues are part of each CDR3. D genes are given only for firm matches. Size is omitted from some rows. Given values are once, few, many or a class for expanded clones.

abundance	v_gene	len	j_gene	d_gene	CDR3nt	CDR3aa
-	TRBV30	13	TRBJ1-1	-	TGTGCCTGGAGTGTACGGGGGAACACTGAAGCTTTCTTT	CAWSVRGNTEAFF
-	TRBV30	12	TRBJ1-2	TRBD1	TGTGCCTGGAGCCGACAGGGGTTTGGCTACACCTTC	CAWSRQGFGYTF
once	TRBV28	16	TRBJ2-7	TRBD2	TGTGCCAGCAGTTTGGCCGGGGCTAGCGGAGAGCAGGAGCAGTACTTC	CASSLAGASGEQEQYF
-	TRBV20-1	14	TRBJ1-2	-	TGCAGTGCTAGTGGGGGATCGAAGAACTATGGCTACACCTTC	CSASGGSKNYGYTF
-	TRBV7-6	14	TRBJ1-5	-	TGTGCCAGCAGCTTAGCGCCTGGGGATCAGCCCCAGCATTTT	CASSLAPGDQPQHF
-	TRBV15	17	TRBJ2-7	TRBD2	TGTGCCACCAGCAGCGCTGAGGGACTAGCGGGACTCAACGAGCAGTACTTC	CATSSAEGLAGLNEQYF
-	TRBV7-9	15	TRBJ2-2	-	TGTGCCAGGACGAATGGAGCAGTGAACACCGGGGAGCTGTTTTTT	CARTNGAVNTGELFF
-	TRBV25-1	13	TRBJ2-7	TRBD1	TGTGCCAGCTCAGGTAGGGGGCGCGGCGAGCAGTACTTC	CASSGRGRGEQYF
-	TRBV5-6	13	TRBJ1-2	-	TGTGCCAGCAGCTTAGGCGAGGGATCTCGCTACACCTTC	CASSLGEGSRYTF
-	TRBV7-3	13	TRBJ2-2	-	TGTGCCAGCAGCACCGCCCCAACCGGGGAGCTGTTTTTT	CASSTAPTGELFF
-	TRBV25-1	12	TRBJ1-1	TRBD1	TGTGCCAGCAGTGCCACCGGGACAGGGGCTTTCTTT	CASSATGTGAFF
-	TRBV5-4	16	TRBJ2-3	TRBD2	TGTGCCAGCAGCTTGAAGCTAGCGGGGGGGACAGATACGCAGTATTTT	CASSLKLAGGTDTQYF
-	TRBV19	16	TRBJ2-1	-	TGTGCCAGTAGTATCCCCCGTGCGGGACTGGTCGATGAGCAGTTCTTC	CASSIPRAGLVDEQFF
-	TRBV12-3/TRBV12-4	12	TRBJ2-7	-	TGTGCCAGCAGTTTAGCTACTCGCGAGCAGTACTTC	CASSLATREQYF
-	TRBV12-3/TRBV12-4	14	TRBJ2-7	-	TGTGCCAGCAGTTTGAGGGTTACCTCCTACGAGCAGTACTTC	CASSLRVTSYEQYF
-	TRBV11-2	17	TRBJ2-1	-	TGTGCCAGCAGCTCCGGTCGGGGGGCGGCGACTTACAATGAGCAGTTCTTC	CASSSGRGAATYNEQFF
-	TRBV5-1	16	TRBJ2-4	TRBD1	TGCGCCAGCAGCCATGGACAGGTTTTCGCCAAAAACATTCAGTACTTC	CASSHGQVFAKNIQYF
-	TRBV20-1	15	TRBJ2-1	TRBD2	TGCAGTGCTAGAGATATGTCGGGAGGGCCACATGAGCAGTTCTTC	CSARDMSGGPHEQFF
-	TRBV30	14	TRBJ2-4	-	TGTGCCTGGAGTGTTGGAGGAGGATGGGGCATTCAGTACTTC	CAWSVGGGWGIQYF
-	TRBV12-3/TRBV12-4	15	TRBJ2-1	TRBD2	TGTGCCAGCAATTTAGCGGGAGGGCCTTCAAATGAGCAGTTCTTC	CASNLAGGPSNEQFF
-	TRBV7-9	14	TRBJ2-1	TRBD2	TGTGCCAGCAGCTTACTGCGGGGGGCGAATGAGCAGTTCTTC	CASSLLRGANEQFF
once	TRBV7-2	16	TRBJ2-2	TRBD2	TGTGCCAGCAGCTTAGCGATAGTAGCGGGGGACGGGGAGCTGTTTTTT	CASSLAIVAGDGELFF
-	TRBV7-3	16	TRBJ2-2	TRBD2	TGTGCCAGCACCGTAACCGGGACTAGGGATCCCGGGGAGCTGTTTTTT	CASTVTGTRDPGELFF
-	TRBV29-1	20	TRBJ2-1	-	TGCAGCGTTGAAGGAGGTTTTGGACAGGGTTTTTTGGGAGGGGGAGATGAGCAGTTCTTC	CSVEGGFGQGFLGGGDEQFF
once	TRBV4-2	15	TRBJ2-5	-	TGTGCCAGCAGCCTCGGTAGTGGACGGGAAGAGACCCAGTACTTC	CASSLGSGREETQYF
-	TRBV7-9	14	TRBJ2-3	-	TGTGCCAGCAGCTTAAACGGCGCGGCGGATACGCAGTATTTT	CASSLNGAADTQYF
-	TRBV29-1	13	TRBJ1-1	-	TGCAGCGGGAGAACAGATTTGAACACTGAAGCTTTCTTT	CSGRTDLNTEAFF
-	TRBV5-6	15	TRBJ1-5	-	TGTGCCAGCAGCTTTCGGGGTTATAGCAATCAGCCCCAGCATTTT	CASSFRGYSNQPQHF
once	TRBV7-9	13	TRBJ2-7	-	TGTGCCAGCAGCTCGGGACTTCCATACGAGCAGTACTTC	CASSSGLPYEQYF
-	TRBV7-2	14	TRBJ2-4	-	TGTGCCAGCAGCTTAGGCCGGTCACAAGGGTTTCAGTACTTC	CASSLGRSQGFQYF
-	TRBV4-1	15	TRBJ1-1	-	TGCGCCAGCAGACGGGAACAGTTTATGAACACTGAAGCTTTCTTT	CASRREQFMNTEAFF
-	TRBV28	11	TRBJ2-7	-	TGTGCCAGCAGTACCCGATTTGAGCAGTACTTC	CASSTRFEQYF
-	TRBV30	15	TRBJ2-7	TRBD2	TGTGCCTGGAGTGTTTTAGCGGGAGTTTCAGGCGAGCAGTACTTC	CAWSVLAGVSGEQYF
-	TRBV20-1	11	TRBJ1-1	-	TGCAGTGCACAGGACAGCACTGAAGCTTTCTTT	CSAQDSTEAFF
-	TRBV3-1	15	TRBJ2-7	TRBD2	TGTGCCAGCAGCCAAGGGCTAGCGGGAGGCCCCGAGCAGTACTTC	CASSQGLAGGPEQYF
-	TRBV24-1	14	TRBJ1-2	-	TGTGCCACCAGTGATTTTAGGACCAACTATGGCTACACCTTC	CATSDFRTNYGYTF
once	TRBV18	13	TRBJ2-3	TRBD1	TGTGCCAGCTCACCATACAGGGACAGAACGCAGTATTTT	CASSPYRDRTQYF
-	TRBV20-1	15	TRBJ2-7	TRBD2	TGCAGTGCTAGTCCCCTAGCGGGGGTTGCCTACGAGCAGTACTTC	CSASPLAGVAYEQYF
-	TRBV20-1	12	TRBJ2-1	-	TGCAGTGCTAGATCCAGGGGCAATGAGCAGTTCTTC	CSARSRGNEQFF
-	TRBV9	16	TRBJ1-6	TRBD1	TGTGCCAGCAGCCGAAATGTAGGGACAGCTGCCTCACCCCTCCACTTT	CASSRNVGTAASPLHF
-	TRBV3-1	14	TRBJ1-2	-	TGTGCCAGCAGCCAACGAGGGAGTAACTATGGCTACACCTTC	CASSQRGSNYGYTF